A few counts support the clone carrying this TCR beta chain. This entry is derived from a study of identical twins. This CDR3 comprises 15 residues. The V end lost 4 bases, the J end lost 1 base, and 11 bases lay between the germline ends. The germline V gene encodes CDR1 KGHSH and CDR2 LQKENI. TCRdb analysed the 5' RACE reads with MiXCR anew, one entry per CDR3 protein. The sample gives fewer than 450,000 distinct CDR3 sequences, around 9.7% of which show up once; under 9.5% is in the top ten. This TCR was recovered from a woman aged 50 to 65 in good health. The sequenced sample was naive T cells sorted from blood. The chain is built from TRBV18 and TRBJ1-5; D is possibly TRBD1 (5 bases). CDR3 loop: CASSLNRDSNQPQHF. Here the CDR3 DNA reads TGTGCCAGCTCACTTAACCGGGACAGCAATCAGCCCCAGCATTTT.